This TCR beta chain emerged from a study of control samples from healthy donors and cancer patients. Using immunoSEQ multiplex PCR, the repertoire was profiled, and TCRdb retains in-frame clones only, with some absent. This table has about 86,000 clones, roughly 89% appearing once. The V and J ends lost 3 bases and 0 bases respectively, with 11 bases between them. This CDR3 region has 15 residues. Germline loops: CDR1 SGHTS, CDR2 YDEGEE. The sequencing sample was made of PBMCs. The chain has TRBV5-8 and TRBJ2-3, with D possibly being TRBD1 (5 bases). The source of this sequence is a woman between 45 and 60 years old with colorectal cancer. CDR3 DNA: TGTGCCAGCAGCTCCAGGGCTTCTAGCACAGATACGCAGTATTTT. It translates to CASSSRASSTDTQYF.